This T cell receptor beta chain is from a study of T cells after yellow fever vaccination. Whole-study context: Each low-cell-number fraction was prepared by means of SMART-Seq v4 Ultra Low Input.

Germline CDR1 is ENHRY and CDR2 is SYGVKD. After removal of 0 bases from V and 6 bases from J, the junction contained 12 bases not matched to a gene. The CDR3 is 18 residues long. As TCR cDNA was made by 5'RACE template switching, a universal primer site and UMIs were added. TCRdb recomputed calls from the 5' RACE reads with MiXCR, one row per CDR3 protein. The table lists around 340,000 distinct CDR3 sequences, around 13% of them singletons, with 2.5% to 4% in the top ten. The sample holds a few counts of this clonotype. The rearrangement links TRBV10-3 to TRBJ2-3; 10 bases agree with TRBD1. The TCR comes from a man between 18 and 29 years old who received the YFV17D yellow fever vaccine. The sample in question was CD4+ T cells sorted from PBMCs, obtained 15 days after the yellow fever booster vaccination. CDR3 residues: CAISESRFGQGERDTQYF. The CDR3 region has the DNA TGTGCCATCAGTGAGTCGAGGTTCGGACAGGGGGAGCGGGATACGCAGTATTTT.